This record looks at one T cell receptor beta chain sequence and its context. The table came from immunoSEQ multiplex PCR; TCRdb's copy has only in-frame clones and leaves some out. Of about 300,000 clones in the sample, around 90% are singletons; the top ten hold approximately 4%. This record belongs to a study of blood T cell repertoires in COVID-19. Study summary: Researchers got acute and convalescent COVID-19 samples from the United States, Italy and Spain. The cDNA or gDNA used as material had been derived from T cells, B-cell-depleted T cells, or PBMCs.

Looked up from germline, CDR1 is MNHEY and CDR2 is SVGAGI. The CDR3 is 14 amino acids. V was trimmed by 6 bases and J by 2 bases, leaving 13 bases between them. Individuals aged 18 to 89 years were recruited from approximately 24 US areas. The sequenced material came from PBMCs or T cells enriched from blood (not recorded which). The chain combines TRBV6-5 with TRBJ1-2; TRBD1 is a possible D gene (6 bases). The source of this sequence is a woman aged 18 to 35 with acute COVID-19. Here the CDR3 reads CASSPDRRNYGYTF. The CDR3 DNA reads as TGTGCCAGCAGCCCCGACAGGAGGAACTATGGCTACACCTTC.